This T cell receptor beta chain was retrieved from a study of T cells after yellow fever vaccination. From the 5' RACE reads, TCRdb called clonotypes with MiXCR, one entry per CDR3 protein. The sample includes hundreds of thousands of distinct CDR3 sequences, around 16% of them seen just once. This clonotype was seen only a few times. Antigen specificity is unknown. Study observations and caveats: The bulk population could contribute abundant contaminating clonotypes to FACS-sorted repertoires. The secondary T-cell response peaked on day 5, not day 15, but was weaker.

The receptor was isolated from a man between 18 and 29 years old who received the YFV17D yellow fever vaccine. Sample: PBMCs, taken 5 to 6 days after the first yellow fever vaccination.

The CDR3 DNA is TGCGCCAGCAGCGCAGGACTAGCTGTAATCAATGAGCAGTTCTTC. Amino acid sequence: CASSAGLAVINEQFF. J is TRBJ2-1 and V is TRBV5-1; TRBD2 aligns across 8 bases. Germline CDR1 is SGHRS and CDR2 is YFSETQ. After removal of 4 bases from V and 6 bases from J, the junction contained 9 bases not matched to a gene. This CDR3 region has 15 residues.